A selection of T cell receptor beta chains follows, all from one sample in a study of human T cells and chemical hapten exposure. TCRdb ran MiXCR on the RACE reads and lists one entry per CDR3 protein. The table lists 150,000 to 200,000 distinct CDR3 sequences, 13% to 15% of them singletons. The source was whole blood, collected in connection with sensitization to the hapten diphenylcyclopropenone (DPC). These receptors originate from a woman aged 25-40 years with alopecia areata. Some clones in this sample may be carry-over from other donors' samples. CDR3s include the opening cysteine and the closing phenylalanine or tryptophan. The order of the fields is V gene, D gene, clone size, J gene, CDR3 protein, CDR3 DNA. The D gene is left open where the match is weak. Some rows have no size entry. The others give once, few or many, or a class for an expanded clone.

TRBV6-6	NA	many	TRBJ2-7	CASSVDWYEQYF	TGTGCCAGCAGTGTAGATTGGTACGAGCAGTACTTC
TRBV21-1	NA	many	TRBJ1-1	CASRIGTGPSNTEAFF	TGTGCCAGCAGGATAGGGACAGGGCCATCGAACACTGAAGCTTTCTTT
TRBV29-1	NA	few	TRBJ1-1	CSVEAPGAGTEAFF	TGCAGCGTTGAAGCTCCAGGGGCAGGCACTGAAGCTTTCTTT
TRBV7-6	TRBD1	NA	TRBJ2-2	CASSGSQGAMNTGELFF	TGTGCCAGCAGCGGAAGCCAGGGGGCCATGAACACCGGGGAGCTGTTTTTT
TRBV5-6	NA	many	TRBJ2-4	CASSLGRGDIQYF	TGTGCCAGCAGCTTGGGACGGGGTGACATTCAGTACTTC
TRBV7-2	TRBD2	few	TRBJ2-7	CASSPQPIAGDNEQYF	TGTGCCAGCAGCCCCCAACCCATAGCGGGAGACAACGAGCAGTACTTC
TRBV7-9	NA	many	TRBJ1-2	CASSSPSGSYGYTF	TGTGCCAGCAGCAGCCCCTCGGGGAGCTATGGCTACACCTTC
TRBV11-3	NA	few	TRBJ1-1	CASSSLGSMNTEAFF	TGTGCCAGCAGCTCACTTGGTAGTATGAACACTGAAGCTTTCTTT
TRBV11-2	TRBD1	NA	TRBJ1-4	CASSLFWDRENEKLFF	TGTGCCAGCAGCTTATTTTGGGACAGGGAGAATGAAAAACTGTTTTTT
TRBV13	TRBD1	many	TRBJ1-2	CASSLNRGNYGYTF	TGTGCCAGCAGCTTAAACAGGGGGAACTATGGCTACACCTTC
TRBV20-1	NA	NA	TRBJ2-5	CSASEGLAQETQYF	TGCAGTGCTAGCGAAGGGCTAGCCCAAGAGACCCAGTACTTC
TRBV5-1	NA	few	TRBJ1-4	CASSTPSLQNEKLFF	TGCGCCAGCAGCACCCCCTCGTTGCAAAATGAAAAACTGTTTTTT
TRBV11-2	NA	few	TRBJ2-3	CASSLGHITTDTQYF	TGTGCCAGCAGCTTAGGGCATATCACCACAGATACGCAGTATTTT
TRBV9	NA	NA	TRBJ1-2	CASSVGPGVNPGGYTF	TGTGCCAGCAGCGTGGGACCGGGAGTTAATCCTGGGGGCTACACCTTC
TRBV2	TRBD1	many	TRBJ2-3	CASSDRQGATDTQYF	TGTGCCAGCAGTGACAGACAGGGGGCCACAGATACGCAGTATTTT
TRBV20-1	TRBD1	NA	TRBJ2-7	CSAREARTGDSYEQYF	TGCAGTGCCCGAGAGGCTCGGACAGGTGACTCCTACGAGCAGTACTTC
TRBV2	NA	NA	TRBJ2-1	CATQGLFNEQFF	TGTGCCACACAAGGACTGTTCAATGAGCAGTTCTTC
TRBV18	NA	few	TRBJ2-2	CASSPIPGEGTGELFF	TGTGCCAGCTCACCAATACCGGGAGAAGGGACCGGGGAGCTGTTTTTT
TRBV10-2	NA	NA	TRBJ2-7	CASNAGPSREQYF	TGCGCCAGCAACGCCGGGCCCTCTCGCGAGCAGTACTTC
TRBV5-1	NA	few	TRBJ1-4	CASSHQGDGEKLFF	TGCGCCAGCAGCCACCAGGGTGATGGGGAAAAACTGTTTTTT
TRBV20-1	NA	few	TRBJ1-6	CSARDSRNNSPLHF	TGCAGTGCTAGAGATTCAAGGAATAATTCACCCCTCCACTTT
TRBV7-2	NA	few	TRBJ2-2	CASNWGSGTGELFF	TGTGCCAGCAACTGGGGCAGCGGAACCGGGGAGCTGTTTTTT
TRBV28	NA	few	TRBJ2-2	CASRPDLTNTGELFF	TGTGCCAGCCGACCGGACCTGACGAACACCGGGGAGCTGTTTTTT
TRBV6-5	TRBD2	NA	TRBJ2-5	CASSPNVPSGSRQETQYF	TGTGCCAGCAGCCCCAATGTTCCTAGCGGGAGTAGGCAAGAGACCCAGTACTTC
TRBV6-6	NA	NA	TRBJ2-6	CASSYGGSLSGANVLTF	TGTGCCAGCAGTTACGGGGGCAGCCTCTCTGGGGCCAACGTCCTGACTTTC
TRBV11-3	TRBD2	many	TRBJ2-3	CASSLQKARILAGGPDTQYF	TGTGCCAGCAGCCTCCAGAAAGCCCGAATACTAGCGGGGGGCCCAGATACGCAGTATTTT
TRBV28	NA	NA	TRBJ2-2	CASSFGSRTGELFF	TGTGCCAGCAGTTTTGGTAGCCGAACCGGGGAGCTGTTTTTT
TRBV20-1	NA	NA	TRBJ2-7	CSARDPGGASSSYEQYF	TGCAGTGCTAGAGACCCCGGGGGAGCGTCAAGCTCCTACGAGCAGTACTTC
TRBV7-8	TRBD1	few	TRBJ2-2	CASSAQGAGELFF	TGTGCCAGCAGCGCTCAGGGGGCCGGGGAGCTGTTTTTT
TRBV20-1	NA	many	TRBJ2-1	CSASGLSYNEQFF	TGCAGTGCCTCAGGTCTCTCCTACAATGAGCAGTTCTTC
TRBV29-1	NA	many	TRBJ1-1	CSGAPPGPGTEAFF	TGCAGCGGGGCCCCCCCAGGGCCTGGCACTGAAGCTTTCTTT
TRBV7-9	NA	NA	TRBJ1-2	CASSREDYGYTF	TGTGCCAGCAGCCGGGAGGACTATGGCTACACCTTC
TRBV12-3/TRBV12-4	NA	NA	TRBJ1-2	CASSEWTVEGYTF	TGTGCCAGCAGTGAATGGACGGTGGAAGGCTACACCTTC
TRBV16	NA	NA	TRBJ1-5	CASSQAPGYQPQHF	TGTGCCAGCAGCCAAGCGCCAGGCTATCAGCCCCAGCATTTT
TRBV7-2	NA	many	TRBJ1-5	CASSLSLNQPQHF	TGTGCCAGCAGCTTATCCCTCAATCAGCCCCAGCATTTT
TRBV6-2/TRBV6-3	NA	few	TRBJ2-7	CASSSRRQIGYEQYF	TGTGCCAGCAGTTCCAGGAGACAGATCGGCTACGAGCAGTACTTC
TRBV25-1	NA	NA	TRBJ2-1	CASSLRGPYNEQFF	TGTGCCAGCAGTCTGCGGGGGCCCTACAATGAGCAGTTCTTC
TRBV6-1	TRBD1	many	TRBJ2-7	CASGPGQSYEQYF	TGTGCCAGCGGCCCGGGACAGTCCTACGAGCAGTACTTC
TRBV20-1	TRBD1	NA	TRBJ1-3	CSAADRGRGNTIYF	TGCAGTGCCGCGGACAGGGGAAGAGGAAACACCATATATTTT
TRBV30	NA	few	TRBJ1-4	CACLRGFNEKLFF	TGTGCCTGCCTCCGGGGATTTAATGAAAAACTGTTTTTT
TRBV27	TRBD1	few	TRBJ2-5	CASRRDRGFYETQYF	TGTGCCAGCCGGCGGGACAGGGGTTTTTACGAGACCCAGTACTTC
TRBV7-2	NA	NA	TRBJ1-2	CASSLGADRHYGYTF	TGTGCCAGCAGCTTAGGGGCTGACAGACACTATGGCTACACCTTC
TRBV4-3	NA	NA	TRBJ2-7	CASSRQPGTINEQYF	TGCGCCAGCAGCCGGCAGCCCGGGACAATCAACGAGCAGTACTTC
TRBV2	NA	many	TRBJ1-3	CASSAMKGFGNTIYF	TGTGCCAGCAGTGCTATGAAGGGGTTCGGAAACACCATATATTTT
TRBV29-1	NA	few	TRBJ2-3	CSGFIGGDTQYF	TGCAGCGGATTTATCGGGGGAGATACGCAGTATTTT
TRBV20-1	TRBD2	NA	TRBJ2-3	CSANSGRRTDTQYF	TGCAGTGCAAATAGCGGGAGGCGCACAGATACGCAGTATTTT
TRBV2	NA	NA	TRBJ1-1	CASSQVPSYTEAFF	TGTGCCAGCAGCCAAGTCCCCAGCTACACTGAAGCTTTCTTT
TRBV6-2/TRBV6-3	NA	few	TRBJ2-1	CASRDSFDEQFF	TGTGCCAGCAGGGACAGTTTCGATGAGCAGTTCTTC